This TCR beta chain comes out of a study of blood T cell repertoires in COVID-19. Germline V gives CDR1 ENHRY, CDR2 SYGVKD. With V trimmed by 10 bases and J by 3 bases, 8 bases remained unmatched. CDR3 length: 13 residues. Authors' methods: How many nucleated cells were present was estimated from reference gene primer amplification. Only in-frame clones appear in the TCRdb table, and some are missing; sequencing was by immunoSEQ multiplex PCR. V, J and clone size derive from that table, while D and trimming were established from the DNA sequence. This table has 100,000 or so clones, 80% to 95% appearing once.

The chain is built from TRBV10-3 and TRBJ2-5; 7 bases align to TRBD1. This clonotype was sampled from a man between 60 and 70 years old with acute or convalescent COVID-19. The sample comprised peripheral blood. The CDR3 DNA reads TGTGCCACCCTGGGACAGAGGAAAGAGACCCAGTACTTC. It specifies CATLGQRKETQYF.